The 28 T cell receptor beta chains presented below share a single source sample, sequenced in a study of CD8+CD57+ T cells in acquired aplastic anemia. Both TCR beta VDJ combination and CDR3 sequence profiling were carried out. Genomic DNA was the template for this profiling. TCRdb ran MiXCR on the reads and lists one entry per CDR3 protein. The data contain around 140,000 distinct CDR3 sequences, less than 45% of them singletons. Source material: sorted CD4+, CD8+, or CD8+CD57+ T cells (not recorded which) from PBMCs. These receptor sequences come from a human donor in good health, serving as a control.

This clonotype showed up just a few times. V is TRBV28 and J is TRBJ2-3, with TRBD2 identical over 15 bases. The CDR3 totals 16 residues. Germline CDR1 and CDR2: MDHEN and SYDVKM. V was pared by 5 bases and J by 5 bases, with 5 bases of the junction left unmatched. CDR3: CASSRTSGGARDTQYF. DNA for the CDR3: TGTGCCAGCAGTCGGACTAGCGGGGGGGCCAGAGATACGCAGTATTTT.

This clonotype was found many times. The V gene is TRBV20-1, the J gene TRBJ1-2; the D gene is possibly TRBD1 (6 bases). CDR3 length equals 14 residues. From germline, CDR1 is DFQATT and CDR2 SNEGSKA (reference sequence). Trimming removed 0 bases from V and 4 bases from J, with 12 bases in between. The CDR3 reads CSARDQTGPYGYTF. The DNA of the CDR3 is TGCAGTGCTAGAGATCAAACAGGGCCCTATGGCTACACCTTC.

This clonotype was detected a few times. A single base separates this from a much larger clone, so it may be a read error. The gene calls are TRBV20-1 and TRBJ2-5; D perhaps matches TRBD1 (6 bases). Germline CDR1 DFQATT, CDR2 SNEGSKA (reference sequence). The V gene lost 8 bases and the J gene lost 5 bases, with 15 bases spanning the gap. The CDR3 is 12 residues long. DNA for the CDR3: TGCAGTACTACAGGGAGTTCCGAGACCCAGTACTTC. Translation gives CSTTGSSETQYF.

This clonotype was seen a single time. A single base separates this from a much larger clone, so it may be a read error. The CDR3 reads CASGLVLRGCAETQYF. The CDR3 DNA is TGTGCTAGTGGTTTGGTACTGCGGGGGTGCGCGGAGACCCAGTACTTC. The chain links TRBV12-5 to TRBJ2-5; 7 nucleotides line up with TRBD2. CDR1 and CDR2 (germline): LGHNT, FRNRAP. This CDR3 region has 16 residues. J lost 5 bases, V lost 0 bases, and 9 bases had no gene match.

J is TRBJ1-5 and V is TRBV9; 10 bases are shared with TRBD1. Germline V CDR1 and CDR2: SGDLS, YYNGEE. The CDR3 sequence is 17 residues long. After removal of 2 bases from V and 3 bases from J, the junction contained 8 bases not matched to a gene. CDR3 nucleotides: TGTGCCAGCAGCGTGGGGTTGGGGACAGGGGACAATCAGCCCCAGCATTTT. The encoded protein is CASSVGLGTGDNQPQHF.

This clonotype was seen at least ten times. The gene calls are TRBV5-1 and TRBJ2-1; possibly TRBD2 for D (5 bases). Germline-derived CDR1 and CDR2 are SGHRS and YFSETQ. This CDR3 is built from 15 residues. Trimming shortened V by 4 bases and J by 5 bases, and 16 bases separated the two germline ends. This CDR3 reads CASSRESSGNNEQFF. In DNA, the CDR3 is TGCGCCAGCAGCCGCGAAAGTTCGGGGAACAATGAGCAGTTCTTC.

This clonotype has only a few counts. Here the CDR3 reads CASSHSIKGRFEQYF. The CDR3 DNA is TGTGCCAGCAGCCATTCGATAAAGGGTCGGTTCGAGCAGTACTTC. The chain recombines TRBV5-6 with TRBJ2-7; D not resolved. This CDR3 is built from 15 residues. With 4 bases removed from V and 6 bases from J, the gap between germline ends came to 20 bases. Germline V gene sequence: CDR1 SGHDT, CDR2 YYEEEE.

On this clonotype itself: A much bigger clone sits one base away, suggesting this may be a read error. V usage is TRBV12-5 and J usage is TRBJ2-1; D is perhaps TRBD2 (5 bases). The germline V and J ends were trimmed by 8 bases and 16 bases, with 21 bases remaining between them. CDR3 length: 12 amino acids. The germline CDR1 and CDR2 sequences are LGHNT and FRNRAP. The CDR3 DNA follows: TGTGCTAGTAGTTCCCCTATGGGAGAACGCTTCTTC. It translates to CASSSPMGERFF.

Concerning this clonotype itself: This may stem from a read error, because a much larger clone lies one nucleotide away. The J gene is TRBJ1-3, the V gene TRBV12-3 or TRBV12-4, with D uncertain. The CDR3 extends over 14 amino acids. CDR3 DNA: TGTGCCAGCAGTATCCGACTCTCTGGAAACACCATACATTTT. Translated: CASSIRLSGNTIHF.

A word on this clonotype: A much larger clone differs by one base, so this may be a read error. The V call is TRBV3-1, the J call TRBJ1-1; D remains unclear. Germline CDR1 and CDR2: LGHDT and YNNKEL (reference sequence). This CDR3 comprises 13 residues. This CDR3 is CASSSRPNTEASF. The CDR3 DNA sequence: TGTGCCAGCAGCTCTAGGCCGAACACTGAAGCTTCCTTT.

This chain joins TRBV9 and TRBJ1-5, with TRBD1 identical over 7 bases. J was trimmed by 6 bases and V by 0 bases; bases with no gene match: 3. This CDR3 has 14 amino acids. Germline-derived CDR1 and CDR2 are SGDLS and YYNGEE. CDR3 residues: CASSVGQGVQPQHF. CDR3 nucleotide sequence: TGTGCCAGCAGCGTAGGGCAGGGGGTTCAGCCCCAGCATTTT. The entire variable domain, with the rest obtained from reference TRBV9 and TRBJ1-5, is as follows: DSGVTQTPKHLITATGQRVTLRCSPRSGDLSVYWYQQSLDQGLQFLIQYYNGEERAKGNILERFSAQQFPDLHSELNLSSLELGDSALYFCASSVGQGVQPQHFGDGTRLSIL.

The V and J genes are TRBV25-1 and TRBJ2-3; 8 positions agree with TRBD2. The CDR3 has 16 residues. In germline, CDR1 is MGHDK, CDR2 SYGVNS. V was pared by 2 bases and J by 1 base, with 5 bases of the junction left unmatched. The CDR3 sequence: CASSERSGGRTDTQYF. The CDR3 coding sequence is TGTGCCAGCAGTGAACGGAGCGGGGGCCGCACAGATACGCAGTATTTT.

V usage is TRBV2 and J usage is TRBJ1-2, with TRBD1 matching 11 bases. After removal of 7 bases from V and 7 bases from J, the junction contained 11 bases not matched to a gene. Germline CDR1 reads SNHLY; CDR2 reads FYNNEI. This CDR3 has 15 residues. The CDR3 sequence: CASTARDRGAGGYTF. The CDR3 region has the DNA TGTGCCAGCACCGCCCGGGACAGGGGGGCGGGTGGCTACACCTTC. Variable domain in full (rest from reference TRBV2 and TRBJ1-2): EPEVTQTPSHQVTQMGQEVILRCVPISNHLYFYWYRQILGQKVEFLVSFYNNEISEKSEIFDDQFSVERPDGSNFTLKIRSTKLEDSAMYFCASTARDRGAGGYTFGSGTRLTVV.

This clonotype appeared many times. The chain links TRBV7-2 to TRBJ1-4; D gene uncertain. V lost 5 bases and J 8 bases, leaving 12 bases between the germline ends. The V gene's germline CDR1 is SGHTA and CDR2 FQGNSA. The CDR3 has 13 amino acids. The CDR3, as DNA: TGTGCCAGCAGCCGAACTGATAAAGAAAAACTGTTTTTT. Protein product: CASSRTDKEKLFF. The entire variable domain, with the rest obtained from reference TRBV7-2 and TRBJ1-4, is as follows: GAGVSQSPSNKVTEKGKDVELRCDPISGHTALYWYRQSLGQGLEFLIYFQGNSAPDKSGLPSDRFSAERTGGSVSTLTIQRTQQEDSAVYLCASSRTDKEKLFFGSGTQLSVL.

This clonotype was counted many times. The chain links TRBV12-5 to TRBJ2-3, with D possibly matching TRBD1 (5 bases). Per the germline V gene, CDR1 is LGHNT and CDR2 is FRNRAP. CDR3 length equals 19 residues. The ends were cut back, 0 bases at V and 0 bases at J, with 19 bases in the middle. The CDR3 nucleotides are TGTGCTAGTGGTTTGGTACAGGACGGAGTGGTGCTTAGCACAGATACGCAGTATTTT. Translating it yields CASGLVQDGVVLSTDTQYF.

As for this clonotype: A junction end diverges from the germline sequence, so it may reflect a read error. The V gene is TRBV7-9, the J gene TRBJ1-2; D unclear. Per germline, CDR1 SEHNR and CDR2 FQNEAQ (reference sequence). The CDR3 extends over 13 amino acids. The CDR3 sequence is CVSSLMGFEGYTF. The CDR3 nucleotides read TGCGTCAGCAGCTTAATGGGCTTTGAAGGCTACACCTTC.

This clonotype has a count of ten or more. The V gene is TRBV29-1, the J gene TRBJ1-1; 11 nucleotides line up with TRBD1. The CDR3 has 13 residues. The junction had 8 bases not matched to a gene; V was cut back by 7 bases and J by 7 bases. Looked up from germline, CDR1 is SQVTM and CDR2 is ANQGSEA. The CDR3 bases are TGCAGCGCTGTGGACAGGGGGCTTGGTGAAGCTTTCTTT. It yields the protein CSAVDRGLGEAFF.

V usage is TRBV12-3 or TRBV12-4 and J usage is TRBJ1-6; a possible D gene is TRBD1 (5 bases). This CDR3 comprises 15 residues. Trimming took off 3 bases at V and 9 bases at J, with 15 bases between the two ends. Written as DNA, the CDR3 is TGTGCCAGCAGTTTCGAGGGGTCTGGTCGTTCACCCCTCCACTTT. Residues: CASSFEGSGRSPLHF.

This chain joins TRBV7-3 and TRBJ1-1, with D perhaps matching TRBD1 (5 bases). The V end was cut by 8 bases, the J end by 5 bases, with 15 bases between. CDR1 and CDR2 (germline): SGHTA, FQGTGA. The length of the CDR3 is 13 residues. The CDR3 loop reads CASQGDPGTEAFF. The CDR3, as DNA: TGTGCCAGCCAAGGGGACCCCGGGACTGAAGCTTTCTTT.

This rearrangement joins TRBV10-2 to TRBJ1-6, with D perhaps TRBD1 (6 bases). The CDR3 is 15 residues long. CDR1 WSHSY and CDR2 SAAADI come from the germline V gene. Trimming left V 0 bases short and J 8 bases short, with 11 bases between. CDR3 sequence (DNA): TGCGCCAGCAGTGAGTCGATACAGGGAGATTCACCCCTCCACTTT. As protein: CASSESIQGDSPLHF.

The chain uses TRBV19 and TRBJ2-7; 9 nucleotides match TRBD1. CDR3 length equals 13 residues. Germline V gene lookup returns CDR1 LNHDA and CDR2 SQIVND (reference sequence). Trimming at V came to 5 bases and at J to 7 bases, leaving 6 bases not matched to a gene. This CDR3 is CASSHGQGLEQYF. The CDR3 DNA sequence: TGTGCCAGTAGTCACGGACAGGGGCTGGAGCAGTACTTC.

Many counts were recorded for this clonotype. The chain uses TRBV9 and TRBJ1-4, with TRBD1 identical over 10 bases. The CDR3 totals 15 residues. Germline values: CDR1 SGDLS, CDR2 YYNGEE. Trimming removed 4 bases from V and 8 bases from J; junction bases left unmatched: 8. The CDR3 DNA is TGTGCCAGCAGCTTCTGGACAGGGGGAGGAGAAAAACTGTTTTTT. Residues: CASSFWTGGGEKLFF.

On this clonotype itself: The junction departs from the called germline gene at one end, perhaps through a read error. The chain employs TRBV19 and TRBJ1-5; D not certain. The CDR3 extends over 13 amino acids. The germline gives CDR1 LNHDA, CDR2 SQIVND (reference sequence). CDR3: CAGSMSGNQPLHF. CDR3 in DNA: TGTGCCGGTAGTATGTCGGGGAATCAGCCCCTGCATTTT.

V is TRBV19 and J is TRBJ1-6, with TRBD1 identical over 8 bases. The CDR3 contains 15 residues. V lost 3 bases to trimming and J lost 9 bases; unmatched junction nucleotides: 7. Per germline, CDR1 LNHDA and CDR2 SQIVND (reference sequence). CDR3 nucleotides: TGTGCCAGTAGTATTTTGACAGGGGATGGTTCACCCCTCCACTTT. Translation: CASSILTGDGSPLHF.

This clonotype came up many times. V usage is TRBV19 and J usage is TRBJ2-3; D is perhaps TRBD1 or TRBD2 (5 bases each). Trimming cost V 3 bases and J 4 bases, with 14 bases left between them. This CDR3 contains 15 residues. CDR1 LNHDA and CDR2 SQIVND come from the germline V gene (reference sequence). The CDR3 loop is CASSIGPRGPDTQYF. The CDR3 coding sequence is TGTGCCAGTAGTATCGGGCCCCGGGGACCAGATACGCAGTATTTT. The whole variable domain, remainder taken from reference TRBV19 and TRBJ2-3, is DGGITQSPKYLFRKEGQNVTLSCEQNLNHDAMYWYRQDPGQGLRLIYYSQIVNDFQKGDIAEGYSVSREKKESFPLTVTSAQKNPTAFYLCASSIGPRGPDTQYFGPGTRLTVL.

This clonotype occurred many times. The rearrangement links TRBV12-3 or TRBV12-4 to TRBJ2-3; a possible D gene is TRBD1 (5 bases). The germline V and J ends were trimmed by 3 bases and 0 bases, with 10 bases remaining between them. The CDR3 has 15 residues. The CDR3 protein is CASSFGAASTDTQYF. DNA for the CDR3: TGTGCCAGCAGTTTTGGGGCGGCTAGCACAGATACGCAGTATTTT.

The V gene is TRBV19, the J gene TRBJ1-1, with a weak D call TRBD1 (5 bases). CDR1 and CDR2 from the germline V gene are LNHDA and SQIVND (reference sequence). V was shortened by 6 bases and J by 1 base, with 15 bases between the two germline ends. This CDR3 region has 15 residues. CDR3 DNA: TGTGCCAGTAGCCTGACAGCATTCGGGAACACTGAAGCTTTCTTT. Its translation: CASSLTAFGNTEAFF.

The chain employs TRBV10-3 and TRBJ1-2, with a possible D match to TRBD1 (6 bases). V was cut by 4 bases and J by 2 bases, with 11 bases left in between. Per germline, CDR1 ENHRY and CDR2 SYGVKD. The CDR3 has 14 residues. The CDR3 DNA follows: TGTGCCATCAGTGTGGGGGGCGTGAACTATGGCTACACCTTC. This translates into CAISVGGVNYGYTF.